This T cell receptor (beta chain) was profiled in a study of sequential checkpoint blockade in melanoma. Indicated treatment: randomized to nivolumab then ipilimumab (arm A) or the reverse (arm B). From thawed PBMCs, live CD3+CD8+ cells negative for CD19 and CD56 were sorted. V shed 1 base, J shed 6 bases, and the junction held 9 bases outside the gene matches. Germline assignment: CDR1 KGHSH and CDR2 LQKENI. CDR3 length: 17 amino acids. Some clones are missing from TCRdb's copy, which holds only in-frame ones; the method was immunoSEQ multiplex PCR. Among about 19,000 clones, around 78% were seen once, and the ten largest hold 20%.

Sequences were derived from CD8+ T cells sorted from blood (inferred from file names), sampled from a patient given nivolumab and ipilimumab in sequence. The V call is TRBV18, the J call TRBJ2-7; 13 nucleotides align to TRBD2. The sequence was obtained from a human donor with melanoma. The CDR3 loop reads CASSPREGLAGVLEQYF. CDR3 bases: TGTGCCAGCTCACCACGGGAAGGACTAGCGGGAGTCCTCGAGCAGTACTTC.